This T cell receptor beta chain originates from a study of blood T cells in healthy people across ages. Together with a sample-barcoded 5' primer, a J-beta primer mix was included in a second PCR lasting about 7 to 11 cycles. Via MiXCR, TCRdb re-called the 5' RACE reads, giving one row per CDR3 protein. The repertoire has hundreds of thousands of distinct CDR3 sequences, about 26% of them found once; the top ten carry around 2.9%. The authors drew 8 to 10 milliliters of peripheral blood from each donor. The trim removed 6 bases at V and 2 bases at J, leaving 5 bases unmatched. The CDR3 consists of 15 residues. Per germline, CDR1 SNHLY and CDR2 FYNNEI. In addition, the sample was reused for a study of T cells of mothers and their children. Turning to that study: Over five children and their three healthy Caucasian mothers were the donors. Maternal samples each gave over 9.5 million TCR beta CDR3 reads, and child samples about 3 million each.

The origin of this receptor is a boy under 18 in good health. The chain has TRBV2 and TRBJ2-7; 12 bases align to TRBD2. The sequencing sample was made of blood. CDR3 protein: CASSAGLAGTYEQYF. CDR3 nucleotide sequence: TGTGCCAGCAGCGCTGGACTAGCGGGAACCTACGAGCAGTACTTC.